Listed here is a single T cell receptor beta chain. Using RNA transcripts as the source, TCR beta CDR3 regions were amplified. RT-PCR in the first round (using the HTBI primer set) targeted the TCR CDR3. TCRdb used MiXCR to reprocess the multiplex PCR reads, holding one entry per CDR3 protein. Among about 500,000 distinct CDR3 sequences listed, about a sixth were seen once. The data were taken from a study of T cells in Graves' hyperthyroidism and ophthalmopathy. Study-level background: Peripheral blood was drawn at first diagnosis, prior to all treatment.

The TCR was taken from a woman under 30 with Graves' ophthalmopathy. Input material: blood.

This chain's CDR3 is CASSQVGILGRMNTEAFF. DNA for the CDR3: TGTGCCAGCAGCCAAGTAGGGATTCTTGGTCGGATGAACACTGAAGCTTTCTTT. This rearrangement joins TRBV3-1 to TRBJ1-1; unclear D gene. The CDR3 spans 18 residues. Germline assignment: CDR1 LGHDT and CDR2 YNNKEL (reference sequence). V was trimmed by 1 base and J by 0 bases, leaving 18 bases between them.